Presented here are 9 T cell receptor beta chains from one specimen sequenced in a study of tumor-infiltrating lymphocytes in localized non-small cell lung cancer. This table comes from immunoSEQ multiplex PCR, and its TCRdb copy is limited to in-frame clones, with some not included. The sample carries more than 10,000 clones, approximately 70% recorded once. The source material was lung tumor tissue. All receptors come from a human donor with non-small cell lung cancer.

This rearrangement joins TRBV11-2 to TRBJ1-4, with D hard to call. The ends were cut back, 1 base at V and 10 bases at J, with 10 bases in the middle. Looked up from germline, CDR1 is SGHAT and CDR2 is FQNNGV. CDR3 size: 13 residues. CDR3 amino acids: CASSLGPTRKLFF. The CDR3 DNA follows: TGTGCCAGCAGCTTAGGTCCCACCCGAAAACTGTTTTTT.

The chain links TRBV27 to TRBJ2-7, with 7 bases matching TRBD2. Germline V gives CDR1 MNHEY, CDR2 SMNVEV (reference sequence). The CDR3 spans 17 residues. V was clipped by 5 bases and J by 6 bases; unmatched bases: 19. Here the CDR3 reads CASSLSLQSTSFFEQYF. CDR3 bases: TGTGCCAGCAGTCTTTCCCTCCAATCGACTAGCTTTTTCGAGCAGTACTTC.

CDR3 residues: CASSRERDRTEAFF. The CDR3 DNA sequence: TGTGCCAGCAGCCGTGAACGGGACCGGACTGAAGCTTTCTTT. V gene TRBV5-5 combines with J gene TRBJ1-1; perhaps TRBD1 as D (5 bases). Germline V gene lookup returns CDR1 SGHKS and CDR2 YYEKEE (reference sequence). The CDR3 runs 14 residues. V gave up 4 bases and J gave up 5 bases, with 15 bases separating them.

J is TRBJ2-7 and V is TRBV6-1, with TRBD1 as a possible D gene (5 bases). CDR1 is MNHNS and CDR2 is SASEGT in the germline V gene. V lost 1 base to trimming and J lost 2 bases, with 12 bases between them. The CDR3 consists of 15 residues. The CDR3 loop is CASSEGGPGPYEQYF. The CDR3, as DNA: TGTGCCAGCAGTGAAGGGGGCCCGGGCCCCTACGAGCAGTACTTC.

The CDR3 loop is CASIGSTDTQYF. DNA for the CDR3: TGTGCCAGTATCGGCAGCACAGATACGCAGTATTTT. The rearrangement links TRBV19 to TRBJ2-3; D remains ambiguous. Germline assignment: CDR1 LNHDA and CDR2 SQIVND (reference sequence). The V gene lost 7 bases and the J gene lost 0 bases, with 5 bases spanning the gap. This CDR3 has 12 residues.

This clone was counted a single time. The chain recombines TRBV5-1 with TRBJ2-5; D is tentatively TRBD1 or TRBD2 (5 bases each). The V gene's germline CDR1 is SGHRS and CDR2 YFSETQ. Trimming took 4 bases from V and 0 from J, leaving 10 bases between them. The CDR3 is made up of 14 amino acids. CDR3 DNA: TGCGCCAGCAGCCCCGGGACGGACCAAGAGACCCAGTACTTC. Its protein product is CASSPGTDQETQYF.

The chain has TRBV7-2 and TRBJ1-1; D possibly corresponds to TRBD1 (5 bases). This CDR3 spans 13 amino acids. Germline CDR1 SGHTA, CDR2 FQGNSA. The V and J ends lost 0 bases and 3 bases respectively, with 5 bases between them. CDR3 DNA sequence: TGTGCCAGCAGCTTAGCGGGGGACACTGAAGCTTTCTTT. It yields the protein CASSLAGDTEAFF.

The rearrangement links TRBV5-6 to TRBJ1-2; possibly TRBD1 for D (5 bases). CDR3 length: 14 residues. Germline CDR1 SGHDT, CDR2 YYEEEE. V was trimmed by 4 bases and J by 3 bases, leaving 13 bases between them. The CDR3 nucleotides are TGTGCCAGCAGCACTTCCGGGACGGACTATGGCTACACCTTC. This sequence encodes CASSTSGTDYGYTF.

CDR3 residues: CASSQTGAPYGYTF. CDR3 DNA: TGCGCCAGCAGCCAAACAGGGGCGCCCTATGGCTACACCTTC. J is TRBJ1-2 and V is TRBV4-3, with TRBD1 identical over 7 bases. Trimming at V came to 2 bases and at J to 4 bases, leaving 4 bases not matched to a gene. Germline-derived CDR1 and CDR2 are LGHNA and YSLEER. The CDR3 consists of 14 residues.